The T cell receptor beta chain described here comes from a study of PD-1 blockade in classical Hodgkin lymphoma. General observations from the study: Those achieving complete response showed baseline diversity like newly diagnosed patients. Why the repertoires differ is still unclear, perhaps disease activity or prior therapy. CD4+ TCR diversity, unlike CD8+, climbed significantly by C4D1.

Indicated time point: cycle 4 day 1 (C4D1), after 5 to 7 weeks of nivolumab. Every single patient, without exception, relapsed after autologous stem cell transplantation, and brentuximab vedotin exposure varied. V gave up 0 bases and J gave up 1 base, with 7 bases separating them. Germline V gene lookup returns CDR1 LGHNA and CDR2 YSLEER. The CDR3 has 14 residues. As concerns this clone: No antigen is known for it.

Here immunoSEQ multiplex PCR was the method, and the copy in TCRdb shows in-frame clones only, minus some. Of over 20,000 clones listed, more than 80% are singletons. This sequence was found in a human donor with classical Hodgkin lymphoma. V is TRBV4-3 and J is TRBJ2-7; D gene unclear. Material: peripheral blood mononuclear cells (PBMCs), obtained before the fourth cycle of nivolumab. As DNA, the CDR3 is TGCGCCAGCAGCCAAGACATTGTTTCCTACGAGCAGTACTTC. This sequence encodes CASSQDIVSYEQYF.